Listed below are T cell receptor beta chains from one sample, sequenced in a study of cytotoxic CD8 clonotypes in ibrutinib-treated CLL. The repertoire was sequenced with immunoSEQ multiplex PCR; TCRdb's copy has only in-frame clones and lacks some. Here the sample spans some 63,000 clones, 75% to 95% being singletons. Source: PBMCs, taken after 12 months of ibrutinib treatment. All receptors derive from a human donor with chronic lymphocytic leukemia. CDR3s include the opening cysteine and the closing phenylalanine or tryptophan. D genes are given only for firm matches. Where a row states a size, it is once, few, many or the class of an expanded clone; other rows omit it.

V gene,D gene,clone size,J gene,CDR3 protein,CDR3 DNA
TRBV11-2,NA,NA,TRBJ2-2,CASSLSFWTGELFF,TGTGCCAGCAGCCTATCGTTCTGGACCGGGGAGCTGTTTTTT
TRBV6-6,NA,NA,TRBJ2-7,CASSQTVNYEQYF,TGTGCCAGCAGCCAGACCGTAAACTACGAGCAGTACTTC
TRBV18,NA,NA,TRBJ2-2,CASSPPNRLNADTGELFF,TGTGCCAGCTCACCTCCTAACCGACTAAACGCGGACACCGGGGAGCTGTTTTTT
TRBV5-1,NA,NA,TRBJ1-1,CASSLEGIGTEAFF,TGCGCCAGCAGCTTGGAGGGCATTGGCACTGAAGCTTTCTTT
TRBV6-5,TRBD1,NA,TRBJ2-7,CASSYRDRGYEQYF,TGTGCCAGCAGTTATAGGGACAGGGGCTACGAGCAGTACTTC
TRBV27,NA,NA,TRBJ1-2,CASSKIGAVGYTF,TGTGCCAGCAGTAAGATAGGGGCTGTCGGCTACACCTTC
TRBV4-1,NA,NA,TRBJ2-5,CASSQGPVMDQETQYF,TGCGCCAGCAGCCAAGGACCGGTGATGGACCAAGAGACCCAGTACTTC
TRBV4-3,NA,NA,TRBJ1-2,CASSQEGSTNYGYTF,TGCGCCAGCAGCCAAGAAGGCAGTACAAACTATGGCTACACCTTC
TRBV27,NA,NA,TRBJ2-7,CASSFGATTGEQYF,TGTGCCAGCAGTTTTGGAGCCACGACCGGCGAGCAGTACTTC
TRBV19,NA,NA,TRBJ2-7,CASSISPVRGGISYEQYF,TGTGCCAGTAGTATATCCCCTGTGAGGGGGGGAATATCCTACGAGCAGTACTTC
TRBV5-1,NA,NA,TRBJ2-1,CASRFQQYNEQFF,TGCGCCAGCAGATTCCAACAATACAATGAGCAGTTCTTC
TRBV21-1,NA,once,TRBJ1-1,CASSTRAGTGGSGTEAFF,TGTGCCAGCAGCACACGCGCCGGGACAGGGGGCTCGGGCACTGAAGCTTTCTTT
TRBV19,NA,few,TRBJ2-7,CASRLGYEQYF,TGTGCCAGTAGGCTGGGCTACGAGCAGTACTTC
TRBV7-9,NA,NA,TRBJ2-2,CASSPLRDFYNTGELFF,TGTGCCAGCAGCCCCCTCCGGGACTTCTATAACACCGGGGAGCTGTTTTTT
TRBV7-2,NA,NA,TRBJ1-5,CASSLGQQNNQPQHF,TGTGCCAGCAGCTTAGGCCAGCAGAACAATCAGCCCCAGCATTTT
TRBV28,NA,NA,TRBJ1-1,CASSPSQGEAFF,TGTGCCAGCAGCCCCTCACAGGGTGAAGCTTTCTTT
TRBV30,TRBD1,NA,TRBJ1-2,CAWSQDRGQTNYGYTF,TGTGCCTGGAGCCAGGACAGGGGTCAGACTAACTATGGCTACACCTTC
TRBV5-1,NA,NA,TRBJ2-2,CASSAGTYGGGELFF,TGCGCCAGCAGCGCCGGGACATATGGCGGCGGGGAGCTGTTTTTT
TRBV27,TRBD1,NA,TRBJ1-2,CASVSSAGTGYGYTF,TGTGCCAGCGTATCCTCGGCGGGGACAGGCTATGGCTACACCTTC
TRBV15,NA,once,TRBJ1-3,CATSREAGWSNSGNTIYF,TGTGCCACCAGCAGAGAGGCAGGGTGGTCAAACTCTGGAAACACCATATATTTT
TRBV12-5,TRBD1,NA,TRBJ1-1,CASGFSTRDRENTEAFF,TGTGCTAGTGGTTTCTCCACACGGGACAGGGAGAACACTGAAGCTTTCTTT
TRBV4-1,NA,NA,TRBJ2-1,CASSHGPVRSSYNEQFF,TGCGCCAGCAGCCACGGTCCGGTGCGGAGCTCCTACAATGAGCAGTTCTTC
TRBV25-1,TRBD2,NA,TRBJ2-7,CASSGGPGLAGYMKYF,TGTGCCAGCAGTGGGGGACCGGGACTAGCGGGTTATATGAAGTACTTC
TRBV19,NA,few,TRBJ1-5,CASSIRPGDQPQHF,TGTGCCAGTAGTATTAGGCCTGGTGACCAGCCCCAGCATTTT
TRBV5-1,NA,NA,TRBJ1-1,CASSWGRTNTEAFF,TGCGCCAGCAGCTGGGGACGGACCAACACTGAAGCTTTCTTT
TRBV4-1,NA,few,TRBJ1-2,CASSHIDTYGYTF,TGCGCCAGCAGCCATATCGACACCTATGGCTACACCTTC
TRBV10-3,TRBD1,few,TRBJ2-7,CAISERQGARSGYAYEQYF,TGTGCCATCAGTGAAAGACAGGGGGCCAGAAGCGGGTACGCCTACGAGCAGTACTTC
TRBV4-1,NA,NA,TRBJ2-1,CASSQDPFYGRYNEQFF,TGCGCCAGCAGCCAAGATCCGTTCTACGGCCGGTACAATGAGCAGTTCTTC
TRBV29-1,NA,once,TRBJ1-2,CSVPGLGGNYGYTF,TGCAGCGTTCCAGGTTTGGGGGGAAACTATGGCTACACCTTC
TRBV6-1,NA,NA,TRBJ1-2,CASSEDVAGTLHYYGYTF,TGTGCCAGCAGTGAAGACGTGGCAGGAACCCTACACTACTATGGCTACACCTTC
TRBV7-2,NA,NA,TRBJ2-7,CASRPPGASYEQYF,TGTGCCAGCAGACCTCCTGGGGCCTCCTACGAGCAGTACTTC
TRBV6-5,NA,few,TRBJ1-2,CASSSDWSNYGYTF,TGTGCCAGCAGTTCTGACTGGTCTAACTATGGCTACACCTTC
TRBV29-1,NA,NA,TRBJ2-7,CSVKLAGGGYEQYF,TGCAGCGTCAAATTGGCAGGAGGGGGCTACGAGCAGTACTTC
TRBV19,NA,NA,TRBJ2-5,CASSSEVGTQYF,TGTGCCAGTAGTAGCGAAGTGGGGACCCAGTACTTC
TRBV5-6,TRBD2,NA,TRBJ2-1,CASTSGEGHNEQFF,TGTGCCAGCACCTCCGGGGAGGGCCACAATGAGCAGTTCTTC
TRBV6-1,NA,few,TRBJ2-2,CASSPMGGRTGELFF,TGTGCCAGCAGTCCCATGGGGGGGCGAACCGGGGAGCTGTTTTTT
TRBV7-2,NA,NA,TRBJ2-7,CASSPVVLADEQYF,TGTGCCAGCAGCCCAGTGGTGCTAGCTGACGAGCAGTACTTC
TRBV5-1,TRBD1,NA,TRBJ2-3,CASSRGQGITDTQYF,TGCGCCAGCAGCAGGGGACAGGGTATAACAGATACGCAGTATTTT
TRBV28,TRBD1,NA,TRBJ1-1,CASSWVTGRMNTEAFF,TGTGCCAGCAGCTGGGTGACAGGGAGGATGAACACTGAAGCTTTCTTT
TRBV19,NA,NA,TRBJ2-7,CASSTRTGVSEQYF,TGTGCCAGTAGTACAAGGACCGGGGTTTCCGAGCAGTACTTC
TRBV7-9,NA,NA,TRBJ2-2,CASSSGAPGELFF,TGTGCCAGCAGCTCTGGGGCTCCCGGGGAGCTGTTTTTT
TRBV7-2,TRBD1,NA,TRBJ1-2,CASSLTGVEGYGYTF,TGTGCCAGCAGCTTGACAGGGGTTGAGGGCTATGGCTACACCTTC
TRBV18,NA,once,TRBJ1-1,CASNQIPTGGNTEAFF,TGTGCCAGCAACCAAATTCCAACCGGCGGGAACACTGAAGCTTTCTTT
TRBV5-4,NA,NA,TRBJ1-1,CASSWGGQAFF,TGTGCCAGCAGCTGGGGGGGTCAAGCTTTCTTT
TRBV18,NA,NA,TRBJ2-1,CASSPLTANEQFF,TGTGCCAGCTCACCACTTACCGCGAATGAGCAGTTCTTC
TRBV7-6,NA,NA,TRBJ1-2,CASSLVSAATNYGYTF,TGTGCCAGCAGCTTAGTATCGGCAGCGACTAACTATGGCTACACCTTC
TRBV27,NA,NA,TRBJ2-1,CASHYSGSRNEQFF,TGTGCCAGCCATTACTCCGGGTCCAGGAATGAGCAGTTCTTC
TRBV19,NA,NA,TRBJ2-6,CASRVSSGANVLTF,TGTGCCAGTAGAGTAAGCTCTGGGGCCAACGTCCTGACTTTC
TRBV5-4,NA,NA,TRBJ2-1,CASSLGGNEQFF,TGTGCCAGCAGCTTGGGAGGAAATGAGCAGTTCTTC
TRBV4-1,NA,medium-sized,TRBJ2-7,CASSPGTHYEQYF,TGCGCCAGCAGCCCGGGGACTCACTACGAGCAGTACTTC
TRBV7-6,TRBD1,NA,TRBJ2-7,CASSPRTGGFLYF,TGTGCCAGCAGCCCCAGGACAGGGGGCTTTCTGTACTTC
TRBV6-5,NA,once,TRBJ1-4,CASCLGGEKLFF,TGTGCCAGTTGTTTGGGGGGTGAAAAACTGTTTTTT
TRBV5-1,NA,NA,TRBJ2-7,CASSGGVEGYEQYF,TGCGCCAGCAGCGGGGGCGTAGAGGGGTACGAGCAGTACTTC
TRBV5-4,TRBD1,once,TRBJ2-5,CASSRGTVETQYF,TGTGCCAGCAGCCGAGGGACAGTAGAGACCCAGTACTTC
TRBV6-1,NA,NA,TRBJ1-2,CASSEWGQGGPNYGYTF,TGTGCCAGCAGTGAATGGGGCCAGGGCGGACCAAACTATGGCTACACCTTC
TRBV11-1,TRBD2,NA,TRBJ2-1,CASSQYSLSGILYNEQFF,TGCGCCAGCAGCCAATATTCACTTAGCGGGATACTGTACAATGAGCAGTTCTTC
TRBV6-1,TRBD1,NA,TRBJ2-7,CASSEETGTATYKLRQYF,TGTGCCAGCAGTGAAGAAACCGGGACAGCGACCTACAAGCTCCGGCAGTACTTC
TRBV7-6,NA,NA,TRBJ1-3,CASSQQVSGNTIYF,TGTGCCAGCAGCCAACAGGTCTCTGGAAACACCATATATTTT
TRBV28,NA,NA,TRBJ2-7,CASSPLSEQYF,TGTGCCAGCAGTCCCCTTTCCGAGCAGTACTTC